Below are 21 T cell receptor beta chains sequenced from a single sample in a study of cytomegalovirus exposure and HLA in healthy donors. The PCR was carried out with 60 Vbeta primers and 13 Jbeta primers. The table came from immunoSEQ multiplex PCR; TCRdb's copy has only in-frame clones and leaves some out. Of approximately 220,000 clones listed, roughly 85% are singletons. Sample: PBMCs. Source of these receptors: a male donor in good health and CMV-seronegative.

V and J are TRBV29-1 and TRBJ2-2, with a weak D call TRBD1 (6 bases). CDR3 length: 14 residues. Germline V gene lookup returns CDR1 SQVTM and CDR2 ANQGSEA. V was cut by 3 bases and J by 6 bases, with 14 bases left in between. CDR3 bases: TGCAGCGTTGATGGTCAGGGGTTCCCCGGGGAGCTGTTTTTT. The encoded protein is CSVDGQGFPGELFF.

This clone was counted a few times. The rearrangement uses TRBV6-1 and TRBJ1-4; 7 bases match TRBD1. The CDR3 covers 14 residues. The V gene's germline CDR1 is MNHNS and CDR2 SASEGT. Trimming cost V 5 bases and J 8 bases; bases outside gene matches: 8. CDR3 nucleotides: TGTGCCAGCAGTCGAGGTCAGGGGGTCGAAAAACTGTTTTTT. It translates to CASSRGQGVEKLFF.

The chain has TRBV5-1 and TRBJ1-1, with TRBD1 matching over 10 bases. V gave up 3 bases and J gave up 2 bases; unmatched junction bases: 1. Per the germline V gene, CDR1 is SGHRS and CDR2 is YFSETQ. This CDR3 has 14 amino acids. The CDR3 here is CASSWDRGNTEAFF. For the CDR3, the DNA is TGCGCCAGCAGCTGGGACAGGGGAAACACTGAAGCTTTCTTT.

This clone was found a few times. Written as DNA, the CDR3 is TGTGCCAGCGGGGGACAGGGGTATGAAAAACTGTTTTTT. Amino acids: CASGGQGYEKLFF. V is TRBV5-6 and J is TRBJ1-4; 10 bases map to TRBD1. Trimming at V came to 7 bases and at J to 6 bases, leaving 3 bases not matched to a gene. Germline lookup yields CDR1 SGHDT and CDR2 YYEEEE. The CDR3 totals 13 residues.

The CDR3 sequence: CASSETGNSYNEQFF. For the CDR3, the DNA is TGTGCCAGCAGTGAAACAGGGAACTCCTACAATGAGCAGTTCTTC. The V call is TRBV9, the J call TRBJ2-1; tentatively, D is TRBD1 (6 bases). Per germline, CDR1 SGDLS and CDR2 YYNGEE. V shed 5 bases and J shed 0 bases, with 12 bases lying between them. This CDR3 spans 15 amino acids.

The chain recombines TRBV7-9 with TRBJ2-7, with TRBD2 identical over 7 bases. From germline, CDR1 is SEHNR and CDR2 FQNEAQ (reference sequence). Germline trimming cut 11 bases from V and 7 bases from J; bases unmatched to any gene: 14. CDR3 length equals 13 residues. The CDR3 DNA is TGTGCCTTTAGCTGGGGCGGGAGCGGAGAGCAGTACTTC. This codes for CAFSWGGSGEQYF.

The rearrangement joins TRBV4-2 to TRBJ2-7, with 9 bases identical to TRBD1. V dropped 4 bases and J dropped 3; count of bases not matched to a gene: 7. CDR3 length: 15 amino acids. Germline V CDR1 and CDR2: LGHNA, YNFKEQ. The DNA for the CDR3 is TGTGCCAGCAGCCCGATCGGGACAGGGAACTACGAGCAGTACTTC. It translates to CASSPIGTGNYEQYF.

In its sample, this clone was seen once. As DNA, the CDR3 is TGTGCCAGCAGCCCTGGGGGCCGACAGGGGGCTGTGACCCAGTACTTC. Residues: CASSPGGRQGAVTQYF. The chain has TRBV7-9 and TRBJ2-5; 10 bases agree with TRBD1. CDR1 is SEHNR, CDR2 FQNEAQ, per germline (reference sequence). Losses at the gene ends were 5 bases for V and 7 bases for J; bases not matched to a gene: 13. CDR3 length equals 16 residues.

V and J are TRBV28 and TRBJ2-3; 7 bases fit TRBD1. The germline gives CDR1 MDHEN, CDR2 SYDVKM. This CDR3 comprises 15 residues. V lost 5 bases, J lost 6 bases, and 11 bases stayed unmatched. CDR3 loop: CASSPTTDRKDTQYF. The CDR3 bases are TGTGCCAGCAGTCCGACCACGGACAGGAAGGATACGCAGTATTTT. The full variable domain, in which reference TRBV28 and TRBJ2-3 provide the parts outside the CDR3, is DVKVTQSSRYLVKRTGEKVFLECVQDMDHENMFWYRQDPGLGLRLIYFSYDVKMKEKGDIPEGYSVSREKKERFSLILESASTNQTSMYLCASSPTTDRKDTQYFGPGTRLTVL.

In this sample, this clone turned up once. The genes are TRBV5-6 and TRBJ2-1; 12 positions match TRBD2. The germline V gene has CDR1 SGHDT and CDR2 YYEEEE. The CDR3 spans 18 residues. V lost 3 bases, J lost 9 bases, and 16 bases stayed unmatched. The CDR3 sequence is CASSSSRLAGVRLGEQFF. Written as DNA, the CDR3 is TGTGCCAGCAGCTCATCTCGACTAGCGGGAGTAAGGTTGGGTGAGCAGTTCTTC.

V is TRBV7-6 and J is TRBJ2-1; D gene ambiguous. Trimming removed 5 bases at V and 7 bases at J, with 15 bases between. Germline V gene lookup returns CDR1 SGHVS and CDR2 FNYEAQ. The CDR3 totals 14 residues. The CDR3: CASSTHEIRNEQFF. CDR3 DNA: TGTGCCAGCAGCACCCACGAAATTCGGAATGAGCAGTTCTTC.

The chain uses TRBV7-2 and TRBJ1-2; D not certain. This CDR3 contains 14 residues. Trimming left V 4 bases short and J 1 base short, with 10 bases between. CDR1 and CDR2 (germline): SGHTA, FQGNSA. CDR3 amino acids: CASSSGVRNYGYTF. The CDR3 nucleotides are TGTGCCAGCAGCTCGGGAGTCCGTAACTATGGCTACACCTTC.

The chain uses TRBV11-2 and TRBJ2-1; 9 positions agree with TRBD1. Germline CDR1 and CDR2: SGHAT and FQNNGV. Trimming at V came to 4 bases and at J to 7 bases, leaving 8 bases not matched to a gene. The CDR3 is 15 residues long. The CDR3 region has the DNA TGTGCCAGCAGCTCAAACCACAGGGGGCGGAATGAGCAGTTCTTC. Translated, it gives CASSSNHRGRNEQFF. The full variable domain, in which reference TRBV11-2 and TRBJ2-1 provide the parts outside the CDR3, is EAGVAQSPRYKIIEKRQSVAFWCNPISGHATLYWYQQILGQGPKLLIQFQNNGVVDDSQLPKDRFSAERLKGVDSTLKIQPAKLEDSAVYLCASSSNHRGRNEQFFGPGTRLTVL.

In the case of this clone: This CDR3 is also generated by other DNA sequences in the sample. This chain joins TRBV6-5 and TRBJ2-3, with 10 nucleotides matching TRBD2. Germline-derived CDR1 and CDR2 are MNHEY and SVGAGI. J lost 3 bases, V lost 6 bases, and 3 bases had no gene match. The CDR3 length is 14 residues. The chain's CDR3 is CASRASGSTDTQYF. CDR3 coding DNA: TGTGCCAGCAGGGCTAGCGGGAGTACAGATACGCAGTATTTT.

The DNA for the CDR3 is TGTGCCTGGAGTGCGCTAGCGGGACTGGGGGATACGCAGTATTTT. Its protein product is CAWSALAGLGDTQYF. This chain joins TRBV30 and TRBJ2-3; 9 bases line up with TRBD2. Germline V gene lookup returns CDR1 GTSNPN and CDR2 SVGIG (reference sequence). The CDR3 has 15 residues. The junction had 8 bases not matched to a gene; V was cut back by 1 base and J by 6 bases.

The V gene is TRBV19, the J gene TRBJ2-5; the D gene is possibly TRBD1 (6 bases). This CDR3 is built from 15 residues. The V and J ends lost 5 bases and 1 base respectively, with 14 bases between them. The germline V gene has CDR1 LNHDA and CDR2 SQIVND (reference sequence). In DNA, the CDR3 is TGTGCCAGTAGTGACAGCCAAGGGGGCCAAGAGACCCAGTACTTC. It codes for CASSDSQGGQETQYF. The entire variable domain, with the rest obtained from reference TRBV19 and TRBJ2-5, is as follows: DGGITQSPKYLFRKEGQNVTLSCEQNLNHDAMYWYRQDPGQGLRLIYYSQIVNDFQKGDIAEGYSVSREKKESFPLTVTSAQKNPTAFYLCASSDSQGGQETQYFGPGTRLLVL.

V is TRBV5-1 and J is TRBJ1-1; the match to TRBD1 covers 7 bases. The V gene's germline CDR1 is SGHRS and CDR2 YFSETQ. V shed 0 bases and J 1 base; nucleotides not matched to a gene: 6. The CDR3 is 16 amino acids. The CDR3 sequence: CASSLEWAGGNTEAFF. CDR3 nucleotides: TGCGCCAGCAGCTTGGAATGGGCAGGGGGGAACACTGAAGCTTTCTTT.

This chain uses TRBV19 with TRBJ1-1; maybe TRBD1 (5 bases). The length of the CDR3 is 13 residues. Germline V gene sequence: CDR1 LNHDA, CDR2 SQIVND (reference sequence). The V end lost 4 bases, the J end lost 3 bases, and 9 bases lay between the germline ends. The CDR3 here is CASSTQGYTEAFF. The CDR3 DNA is TGTGCCAGTAGTACCCAGGGTTACACTGAAGCTTTCTTT. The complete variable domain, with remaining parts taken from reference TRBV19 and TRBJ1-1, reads DGGITQSPKYLFRKEGQNVTLSCEQNLNHDAMYWYRQDPGQGLRLIYYSQIVNDFQKGDIAEGYSVSREKKESFPLTVTSAQKNPTAFYLCASSTQGYTEAFFGQGTRLTVV.

The CDR3 spells CASSELFRSTDTQYF. CDR3 DNA: TGTGCCAGCAGTGAATTGTTCCGTAGCACAGATACGCAGTATTTT. The rearrangement links TRBV2 to TRBJ2-3; no firm D call. This CDR3 has 15 residues. With 2 bases removed from V and 0 bases from J, the gap between germline ends came to 9 bases. Germline V gene lookup returns CDR1 SNHLY and CDR2 FYNNEI.

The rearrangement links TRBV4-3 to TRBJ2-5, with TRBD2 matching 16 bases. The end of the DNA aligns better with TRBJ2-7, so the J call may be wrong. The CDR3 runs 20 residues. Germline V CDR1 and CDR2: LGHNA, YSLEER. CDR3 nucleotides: TGCGCCAGCAGCCAAGTCCTAGGGACTAGCGGGGGGGACGAGGTCCACGAGCAGTACTTC. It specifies CASSQVLGTSGGDEVHEQYF.

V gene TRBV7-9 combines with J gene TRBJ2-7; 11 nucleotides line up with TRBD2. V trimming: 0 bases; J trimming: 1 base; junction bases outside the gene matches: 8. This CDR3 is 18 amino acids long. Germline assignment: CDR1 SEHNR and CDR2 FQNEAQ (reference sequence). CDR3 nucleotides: TGTGCCAGCAGCTTAGCGCTAGCGGGGGGACCGTTTTCCTACGAGCAGTACTTC. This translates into CASSLALAGGPFSYEQYF.